These T cell receptor beta chains were read from a single sample in a study of blood T cell repertoires in COVID-19. Assay: immunoSEQ multiplex PCR; the TCRdb copy retains only in-frame clones and omits some. The top ten hold 3% of the sample, which has 200,000 to 250,000 clones, roughly 85% seen once. Sample: peripheral blood. These receptors came from a man aged 18 to 30 with active or convalescent COVID-19. Each CDR3 is given with its conserved first and last residue. The D gene is left open where the match is weak. The size field is filled for only some rows; it gives once, few, many or a size class.

v_gene	d_gene	j_gene	len	abundance	CDR3aa	CDR3nt
TRBV6-2/TRBV6-3	TRBD1	TRBJ1-5	16	-	CASSYGTAGFDQPQHF	TGTGCCAGCAGTTACGGGACAGCTGGTTTCGATCAGCCCCAGCATTTT
TRBV5-1	TRBD2	TRBJ2-3	14	-	CASRLLADTDTQYF	TGCGCCAGCAGACTACTAGCGGACACAGATACGCAGTATTTT
TRBV12-3/TRBV12-4	-	TRBJ1-5	12	-	CASSSGYQPQHF	TGTGCCAGCAGTTCTGGCTATCAGCCCCAGCATTTT
TRBV12-3/TRBV12-4	TRBD1	TRBJ2-5	13	-	CASSTGGQETQYF	TGTGCCAGCAGTACAGGGGGGCAAGAGACCCAGTACTTC
TRBV5-1	-	TRBJ1-1	17	-	CASSSHPAETMNTEAFF	TGCGCCAGCAGCAGCCACCCGGCGGAAACTATGAACACTGAAGCTTTCTTT
TRBV2	TRBD1	TRBJ1-2	12	-	CASRGQGGGYTF	TGTGCCAGCAGGGGACAGGGTGGGGGCTACACCTTC
TRBV5-1	TRBD1	TRBJ2-7	13	-	CASSFRDSNEQYF	TGCGCCAGCAGCTTCCGGGACAGTAACGAGCAGTACTTC
TRBV4-1	TRBD2	TRBJ2-3	19	-	CASSQEGGPSGGARDTQYF	TGCGCCAGCAGCCAAGAAGGCGGGCCTAGCGGGGGGGCCAGGGATACGCAGTATTTT
TRBV7-9	-	TRBJ2-7	14	-	CASSPDSYGYEQYF	TGTGCCAGCAGCCCCGACAGTTACGGTTACGAGCAGTACTTC
TRBV2	TRBD1	TRBJ1-5	15	-	CASRPDRGSVQPQHF	TGTGCCAGCAGGCCAGACAGGGGAAGCGTTCAGCCCCAGCATTTT
TRBV28	TRBD1	TRBJ2-7	16	-	CASSRQLRDSSYEQYF	TGTGCCAGCAGCCGCCAACTCCGGGACAGCTCCTACGAGCAGTACTTC
TRBV27	TRBD1	TRBJ1-2	16	-	CASSLRGTQGRGGYTF	TGTGCCAGCAGTTTAAGGGGTACACAGGGGAGAGGTGGCTACACCTTC
TRBV19	-	TRBJ1-2	13	few	CASRPGQWGGYTF	TGTGCCAGTAGACCGGGACAATGGGGCGGCTACACCTTC
TRBV19	TRBD1	TRBJ1-2	13	few	CASTGGWTGGYTF	TGTGCCTCAACAGGGGGCTGGACTGGGGGCTACACCTTC
TRBV7-2	-	TRBJ1-1	14	-	CASSLGGSNTEAFF	TGTGCCAGCAGCCTGGGGGGGAGTAACACTGAAGCTTTCTTT
TRBV19	-	TRBJ2-7	15	once	CASSSYGAVTYEQYF	TGTGCCAGTAGTTCTTATGGTGCAGTCACCTACGAGCAGTACTTC
TRBV7-2	TRBD2	TRBJ2-7	15	-	CASSHGLAVSYEQYF	TGTGCCAGCAGCCACGGACTAGCGGTTTCCTACGAGCAGTACTTC
TRBV10-3	TRBD1	TRBJ1-2	13	few	CAIQTGQGYGYTF	TGTGCCATACAAACGGGACAGGGCTATGGCTACACCTTC
TRBV7-9	-	TRBJ1-6	12	-	CASSFPNSPLHF	TGTGCCAGCAGCTTCCCGAATTCACCCCTCCACTTT
TRBV30	-	TRBJ1-2	13	-	CAWTPWGQGACTF	-
TRBV7-9	-	TRBJ2-5	14	-	CASSGTGIEETQYF	TGTGCCAGCAGCGGAACAGGGATCGAAGAGACCCAGTACTTC
TRBV27	-	TRBJ1-4	14	-	CASRSRGRYEKLFF	TGTGCCAGCAGATCCAGGGGCCGCTATGAAAAACTGTTTTTT
TRBV2	TRBD1	TRBJ2-7	14	once	CASSYTGVGYEQYF	TGTGCCAGCAGTTATACAGGGGTTGGCTACGAGCAGTACTTC
TRBV7-9	TRBD2	TRBJ2-1	15	-	CASRRTSGPYNEQFF	TGTGCCAGCAGAAGGACTAGCGGCCCCTACAATGAGCAGTTCTTC
TRBV5-1	TRBD1	TRBJ2-2	20	-	CASSLGTGGSLESNTGELFF	TGCGCCAGCAGCTTGGGGACAGGGGGCTCCCTCGAATCGAACACCGGGGAGCTGTTTTTT
TRBV9	-	TRBJ2-5	14	-	CASSVGRSRETQYF	TGTGCCAGCAGCGTAGGTCGGAGCCGAGAGACCCAGTACTTC
TRBV7-8	TRBD1	TRBJ2-7	15	many	CASSRPDRRNYEQYF	TGTGCCAGCAGCCGTCCGGACAGGAGAAACTACGAGCAGTACTTC
TRBV10-1	TRBD1	TRBJ2-2	14	few	CASRQGASTGELFF	TGCGCCAGCAGACAGGGGGCGAGCACCGGGGAGCTGTTTTTT
TRBV5-4	TRBD2	TRBJ2-1	15	-	CASSLAGGPGNEQFF	TGTGCCAGCAGCTTAGCGGGAGGGCCGGGCAATGAGCAGTTCTTC
TRBV27	-	TRBJ2-3	15	-	CASSFHTRGSDTQYF	TGTGCCAGCAGTTTCCACACCCGGGGTTCAGATACGCAGTATTTT
TRBV7-9	-	TRBJ2-1	17	-	CASSTSQRVSSYNEQFF	TGTGCCAGCAGCACCAGCCAACGGGTGAGCTCCTACAATGAGCAGTTCTTC
TRBV20-1	-	TRBJ2-1	16	few	CSASSAGIRSYNEQFF	TGCAGTGCTAGTTCTGCGGGAATCCGCTCCTACAATGAGCAGTTCTTC
TRBV27	TRBD1	TRBJ1-1	15	-	CASSSYRTGGTEAFF	TGTGCCAGCAGTTCCTACAGGACAGGGGGGACTGAAGCTTTCTTT
TRBV5-1	TRBD2	TRBJ2-1	16	-	CASSLVPGGDYNEQFF	TGCGCCAGCAGCTTGGTGCCCGGGGGGGACTACAATGAGCAGTTCTTC